Reported below is one T cell receptor (beta chain). Each CDR3 protein is one row after TCRdb ran MiXCR on the RT-PCR reads. The sample has about 650,000 distinct CDR3 sequences, around 16% seen once. The trim removed 4 bases at V and 2 bases at J, leaving 8 bases unmatched. Germline loops: CDR1 MGHRA, CDR2 YSYEKL. The CDR3 contains 16 residues. The sample belongs to a study of response to subunit inactivated influenza vaccine. This clonotype was sampled from a man in his fifties who received an inactivated influenza vaccine. The chain links TRBV4-1 to TRBJ2-7; 10 bases agree with TRBD1. The sequenced sample was PBMCs from blood, obtained roughly 12 days after vaccination. The CDR3, as DNA: TGCGCCAGCAGCCCGCGGGACAGGGGTTTAACCTACGAGCAGTACTTC. It encodes CASSPRDRGLTYEQYF.